Below, 29 T cell receptor beta chains from the same sample are listed, as sequenced in a study of shared clonotypes between healthy human individuals (TCRdb year 2020). For the CD8 naive samples, CD45RO-negative cells were positively selected for CCR7, yielding a CD45RA+CCR7+ population from which TemRA cells were excluded. Library creation used the immunoSEQ multiplex PCR assay. The clones in this table, taken by TCRdb from immuneACCESS, are in-frame only. Not every clone is retained; where verified, under half of the shortfall comes from an unresolved V gene, and the cause of the rest is unknown. This sample holds fewer than 800,000 clones; under 95% were observed only once. Approximately 24% of the sample rests with the top ten. The sample taken for sequencing was naive CD8+ T cells sorted from blood. What this sample's cell subset or site label stands for: CD45RA+CCR7+. The receptor source for this set is a young man in good health.

The chain employs TRBV27 and TRBJ2-3; 8 bases match TRBD2. The CDR3 is made up of 16 amino acids. The J segment lost 4 bases and the V segment lost 6 bases, leaving 12 bases of the junction unmatched. Germline V gene sequence: CDR1 MNHEY, CDR2 SMNVEV (reference sequence). The CDR3 region is CASSKRTGTRPDTQYF. CDR3 nucleotides: TGTGCCAGCAGCAAAAGGACCGGGACTAGGCCAGATACGCAGTATTTT.

In its sample, this clone was seen once. The J gene is TRBJ2-7, the V gene TRBV2; D may be TRBD1 (6 bases). The V and J ends lost 8 bases and 0 bases respectively, with 17 bases between them. In germline, CDR1 is SNHLY, CDR2 FYNNEI. CDR3 length: 15 amino acids. The CDR3 is CASGPGVVGSYEQYF. As DNA, the CDR3 is TGTGCCAGCGGGCCAGGGGTAGTGGGCTCCTACGAGCAGTACTTC.

This clone was seen more than once but under ten times. The chain employs TRBV2 and TRBJ1-2; no clear D. The V end was cut by 8 bases, the J end by 2 bases, with 9 bases between. CDR3 length: 12 amino acids. CDR1 is SNHLY and CDR2 is FYNNEI in the germline V gene. The CDR3 loop is CASWAGNYGYTF. DNA of the CDR3: TGTGCCAGCTGGGCCGGAAACTATGGCTACACCTTC.

The chain carries TRBV4-1 and TRBJ2-1; 8 nucleotides align to TRBD1. The CDR3 length is 17 residues. Per the germline V gene, CDR1 is MGHRA and CDR2 is YSYEKL. The junction had 7 bases not matched to a gene; V was cut back by 3 bases and J by 0 bases. The CDR3, as DNA: TGCGCCAGCAGCCACCTACAGGGGGTGGGCTCCTACAATGAGCAGTTCTTC. Amino acid sequence: CASSHLQGVGSYNEQFF.

V usage is TRBV7-6 and J usage is TRBJ2-1; a possible D gene is TRBD1 (7 bases). V was shortened by 4 bases and J by 9 bases, with 13 bases between the two germline ends. This CDR3 contains 13 residues. Germline V gene lookup returns CDR1 SGHVS and CDR2 FNYEAQ. In nucleotides, the CDR3 is TGTGCCAGCAGCTGGGGGGACAGAATTGAGCAGTTCTTC. This sequence encodes CASSWGDRIEQFF.

This chain links TRBV14 with TRBJ2-7; TRBD2 is a possible D gene (6 bases). The V gene lost 4 bases and the J gene lost 1 base, with 11 bases spanning the gap. CDR1 SGHDN and CDR2 FVKESK come from the germline V gene. There are 14 residues in the CDR3. The CDR3 loop is CASSLQGLSYEQYF. CDR3 DNA: TGTGCCAGCAGCCTCCAGGGACTGTCCTACGAGCAGTACTTC.

This clone was detected a few times. CDR3 sequence: CASIGGYTGELFF. DNA for the CDR3: TGTGCCAGCATAGGCGGCTACACCGGGGAGCTGTTTTTT. The rearrangement links TRBV6-1 to TRBJ2-2, with D unclear. The CDR3 has 13 residues. Germline-derived CDR1 and CDR2 are MNHNS and SASEGT. Trimming removed 7 bases from V and 3 bases from J, with 9 bases in between.

The gene calls are TRBV11-2 and TRBJ2-4; D remains ambiguous. V lost 5 bases and J 0 bases, leaving 17 bases between the germline ends. Germline V lookup: CDR1 SGHAT, CDR2 FQNNGV. This CDR3 is built from 17 residues. The CDR3 DNA follows: TGTGCCAGCAGCCCCTTCAGTGTCCTACTAGCCAAAAACATTCAGTACTTC. Protein sequence: CASSPFSVLLAKNIQYF. Looking up the rest from reference TRBV11-2 and TRBJ2-4 gives the full variable domain: EAGVAQSPRYKIIEKRQSVAFWCNPISGHATLYWYQQILGQGPKLLIQFQNNGVVDDSQLPKDRFSAERLKGVDSTLKIQPAKLEDSAVYLCASSPFSVLLAKNIQYFGAGTRLSVL.

This chain connects TRBV5-4 to TRBJ2-7; D uncertain. Trimming removed 5 bases from V and 1 base from J, with 13 bases in between. CDR1 SGHNT and CDR2 YYREEE come from the germline V gene (reference sequence). CDR3 length equals 14 residues. The CDR3 coding sequence is TGTGCCAGCAGTCAGTACGGACCGTCCTACGAGCAGTACTTC. Protein sequence: CASSQYGPSYEQYF.

As concerns this clone: Other DNA sequences within the sample encode an identical CDR3. V usage is TRBV2 and J usage is TRBJ2-7; D is uncertain. From germline, CDR1 is SNHLY and CDR2 FYNNEI. CDR3 size: 10 residues. V was cut by 4 bases and J by 7 bases, with 5 bases left in between. CDR3: CASSGGEQYF. CDR3 sequence (DNA): TGTGCCAGCAGTGGAGGAGAGCAGTACTTC.

J is TRBJ2-5 and V is TRBV6-5; TRBD1 might be the D (5 bases). The CDR3 is 13 amino acids. The germline gives CDR1 MNHEY, CDR2 SVGAGI. V shed 8 bases and J shed 3 bases, with 13 bases lying between them. The CDR3 DNA reads TGTGCCAGCTGTGCAGGGTGGAAAGAGACCCAGTACTTC. Its protein is CASCAGWKETQYF.

This chain connects TRBV30 to TRBJ2-1; 7 bases map to TRBD2. The length of the CDR3 is 14 residues. Germline V gives CDR1 GTSNPN, CDR2 SVGIG (reference sequence). Losses at the gene ends were 5 bases for V and 8 bases for J; bases not matched to a gene: 12. DNA for the CDR3: TGTGCCTGGGGGGTGCAGGCGGGAGCTTATGAGCAGTTCTTC. This gives the protein CAWGVQAGAYEQFF.

Concerning this clone: A read error may produce the germline difference seen at one junction end. The V call is TRBV6-1, the J call TRBJ2-7, with 7 bases matching TRBD2. The CDR3 loop spans 14 amino acids. Germline values: CDR1 MNHNS, CDR2 SASEGT. CDR3 nucleotides: TGTGCCAGCACTGAAGCGGGGAGCTCCTACGAGCAGTACTTC. Translated, it gives CASTEAGSSYEQYF.

The chain is built from TRBV5-4 and TRBJ2-3; D might be TRBD1 or TRBD2, each matching 6 bases. The CDR3 runs 15 residues. Germline V gene sequence: CDR1 SGHNT, CDR2 YYREEE (reference sequence). With 0 bases removed from V and 2 bases from J, the gap between germline ends came to 10 bases. The CDR3 protein is CASSLEGGSTDTQYF. CDR3 DNA sequence: TGTGCCAGCAGCTTGGAGGGGGGTTCCACAGATACGCAGTATTTT.

This clone was observed once. The CDR3: CASGSRTGVNEQFF. For the CDR3, the DNA is TGTGCCAGCGGATCTCGGACAGGGGTGAATGAGCAGTTCTTC. The chain is built from TRBV27 and TRBJ2-1, with 9 bases identical to TRBD1. Trimming at V came to 8 bases and at J to 7 bases, leaving 9 bases not matched to a gene. The CDR3 spans 14 residues. Germline V lookup: CDR1 MNHEY, CDR2 SMNVEV (reference sequence).

The CDR3 DNA is TGTGCCAGCAGCTTAGGCTCTGCGAATGAGCAGTTCTTC. Translated: CASSLGSANEQFF. The J gene is TRBJ2-1, the V gene TRBV7-3; D is undetermined. Germline CDR1 reads SGHTA; CDR2 reads FQGTGA. V lost 2 bases and J 7 bases, leaving 9 bases between the germline ends. The CDR3 extends over 13 amino acids.

The CDR3 bases are TGTGCCAGCGGGAACTCGAGGGAGACCCAGTACTTC. It translates to CASGNSRETQYF. J is TRBJ2-5 and V is TRBV5-4; no definite D call. The CDR3 totals 12 residues. The germline CDR1 and CDR2 sequences are SGHNT and YYREEE (reference sequence). Trimming removed 7 bases at V and 5 bases at J, with 12 bases between. Together with reference TRBV5-4 and TRBJ2-5, the CDR3 gives the full variable domain: ETGVTQSPTHLIKTRGQQVTLRCSSQSGHNTVSWYQQALGQGPQFIFQYYREEENGRGNFPPRFSGLQFPNYSSELNVNALELDDSALYLCASGNSRETQYFGPGTRLLVL.

The chain combines TRBV7-2 with TRBJ2-1; 9 bases map to TRBD2. The CDR3 runs to 16 residues. The ends lost 7 bases at V and 7 bases at J; junction bases unmatched: 14. Germline V gene lookup returns CDR1 SGHTA and CDR2 FQGNSA. CDR3 coding DNA: TGTGCCAGCACCATAGCGGGAGCGGGGCCGGGGAATGAGCAGTTCTTC. Protein sequence: CASTIAGAGPGNEQFF.

The chain links TRBV15 to TRBJ2-7; 7 nucleotides align to TRBD2. CDR1 and CDR2 from the germline V gene are LNHNV and YYDKDF (reference sequence). The V gene end was trimmed by 3 bases and the J gene end by 6 bases; junction bases not matched to a gene: 8. The CDR3 has 14 amino acids. The CDR3 coding sequence is TGTGCCACCAGCAGGGGCGGGAGTGCTGCCGAGCAGTACTTC. It codes for CATSRGGSAAEQYF.

The V gene is TRBV2, the J gene TRBJ1-1; D remains unclear. Germline CDR1 is SNHLY and CDR2 is FYNNEI. Trimming pared 8 bases from V and 1 base from J, leaving 11 bases between. The CDR3 contains 13 residues. This CDR3 is CASGQFGNTEAFF. In DNA, the CDR3 is TGTGCCAGCGGGCAATTCGGGAACACTGAAGCTTTCTTT.

The chain links TRBV27 to TRBJ2-5, with D possibly TRBD1 on 6 matching bases. V lost 8 bases to trimming and J lost 3 bases, with 16 bases between them. Germline CDR1 and CDR2: MNHEY and SMNVEV (reference sequence). The CDR3 has 14 residues. CDR3 sequence: CASGDQGNEETQYF. DNA for the CDR3: TGTGCCAGCGGGGACCAGGGGAACGAAGAGACCCAGTACTTC.

This clone came up once. The chain is built from TRBV9 and TRBJ2-1, with 10 bases aligning to TRBD1. The V segment lost 7 bases and the J segment 6 bases; nucleotides outside the gene matches: 7. Per germline, CDR1 SGDLS and CDR2 YYNGEE. CDR3 size: 14 residues. The CDR3 reads CASGPGTGVNEQFF. The CDR3 region has the DNA TGTGCCAGCGGCCCCGGGACAGGGGTCAATGAGCAGTTCTTC.

The chain is built from TRBV2 and TRBJ2-7; 9 nucleotides align to TRBD1. CDR1 and CDR2 (germline): SNHLY, FYNNEI. The CDR3 sequence is 18 residues long. The V and J ends lost 6 bases and 3 bases, in that order; junction bases with no gene match: 18. The CDR3, as DNA: TGTGCCAGCAGAGGGGACAGGGTTATACCAGGGGGGTTCTACGAGCAGTACTTC. Protein: CASRGDRVIPGGFYEQYF.

The rearrangement uses TRBV15 and TRBJ2-1; 8 bases align to TRBD2. This CDR3 comprises 14 residues. Germline trimming cut 8 bases from V and 0 bases from J; bases unmatched to any gene: 3. Germline-derived CDR1 and CDR2 are LNHNV and YYDKDF (reference sequence). This CDR3 reads CATLAGGSYNEQFF. CDR3 DNA sequence: TGTGCCACCTTGGCGGGGGGCTCCTACAATGAGCAGTTCTTC.

This chain uses TRBV27 with TRBJ2-7; D perhaps matches TRBD2 (6 bases). The CDR3 is 15 amino acids. Trimming left V 3 bases short and J 3 bases short, with 15 bases between. Per the germline V gene, CDR1 is MNHEY and CDR2 is SMNVEV (reference sequence). For the CDR3, the DNA is TGTGCCAGCAGTTTCGGTTCCGGGGGAGGCTACGAGCAGTACTTC. As protein: CASSFGSGGGYEQYF.

This chain connects TRBV29-1 to TRBJ2-7, with D uncertain. CDR1 and CDR2 from the germline V gene are SQVTM and ANQGSEA. This CDR3 spans 13 amino acids. The V gene lost 1 base and the J gene lost 1 base, with 8 bases spanning the gap. DNA for the CDR3: TGCAGCGTTGAAGCGTGGGGATCCTACGAGCAGTACTTC. Protein product: CSVEAWGSYEQYF.

CDR3 nucleotides: TGTGCCAGCAGTTTACAACCGGGGGCATACTCCTACAATGAGCAGTTCTTC. It encodes CASSLQPGAYSYNEQFF. The chain has TRBV27 and TRBJ2-1; D is tentatively TRBD1 or TRBD2 (6 bases each). Germline V gene sequence: CDR1 MNHEY, CDR2 SMNVEV (reference sequence). V dropped 2 bases and J dropped 0 bases, with 14 bases sitting between them. This CDR3 contains 17 residues.

This chain joins TRBV30 and TRBJ1-1; the match to TRBD1 covers 11 bases. Germline V gene data show CDR1 as GTSNPN and CDR2 as SVGIG (reference sequence). The CDR3 contains 15 residues. Trimming at V came to 2 bases and at J to 6 bases, leaving 8 bases not matched to a gene. As DNA, the CDR3 is TGTGCCTGGAGTCCGAGGGACAGGGGGGCCCCTGAAGCTTTCTTT. Translated: CAWSPRDRGAPEAFF.

This clone occurred once. The chain combines TRBV15 with TRBJ1-2; D remains ambiguous. Between the trimmed V and J ends, which lost 0 bases and 7 bases, there was a span of 12 bases. Germline V gene lookup returns CDR1 LNHNV and CDR2 YYDKDF (reference sequence). The CDR3 spans 14 residues. The CDR3 bases are TGTGCCACCAGCAGAGATAGCCAAGGTCCTGGCTACACCTTC. The encoded protein is CATSRDSQGPGYTF. Complete variable domain (other parts from reference TRBV15 and TRBJ1-2): DAMVIQNPRYQVTQFGKPVTLSCSQTLNHNVMYWYQQKSSQAPKLLFHYYDKDFNNEADTPDNFQSRRPNTSFCFLDIRSPGLGDTAMYLCATSRDSQGPGYTFGSGTRLTVV.